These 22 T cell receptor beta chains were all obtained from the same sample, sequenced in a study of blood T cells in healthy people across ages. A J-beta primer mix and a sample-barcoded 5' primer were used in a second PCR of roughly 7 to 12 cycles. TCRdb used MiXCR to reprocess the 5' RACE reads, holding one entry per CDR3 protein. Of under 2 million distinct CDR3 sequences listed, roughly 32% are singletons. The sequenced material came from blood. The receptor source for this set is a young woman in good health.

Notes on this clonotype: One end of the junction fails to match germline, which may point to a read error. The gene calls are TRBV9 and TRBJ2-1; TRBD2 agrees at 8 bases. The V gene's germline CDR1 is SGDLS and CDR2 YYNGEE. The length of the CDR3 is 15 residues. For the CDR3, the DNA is TGTGCCGGCAGCGGGAGCGGGAGTACCCACAATGAGCAGTTCTTC. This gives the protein CAGSGSGSTHNEQFF.

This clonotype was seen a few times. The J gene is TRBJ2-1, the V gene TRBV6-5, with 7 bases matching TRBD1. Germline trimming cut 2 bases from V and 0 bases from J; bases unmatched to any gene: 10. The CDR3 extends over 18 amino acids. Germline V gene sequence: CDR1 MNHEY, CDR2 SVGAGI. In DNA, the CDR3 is TGTGCCAGCAGTTACGACAGGGCAGAAGGGCGCTCCTACAATGAGCAGTTCTTC. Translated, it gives CASSYDRAEGRSYNEQFF.

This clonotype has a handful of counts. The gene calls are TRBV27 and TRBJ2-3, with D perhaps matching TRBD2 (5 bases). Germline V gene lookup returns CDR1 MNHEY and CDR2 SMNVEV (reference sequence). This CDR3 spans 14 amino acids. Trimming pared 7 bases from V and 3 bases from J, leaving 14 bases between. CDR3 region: CASNLLGGTDTQYF. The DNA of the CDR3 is TGTGCCAGCAACCTACTAGGCGGTACAGATACGCAGTATTTT.

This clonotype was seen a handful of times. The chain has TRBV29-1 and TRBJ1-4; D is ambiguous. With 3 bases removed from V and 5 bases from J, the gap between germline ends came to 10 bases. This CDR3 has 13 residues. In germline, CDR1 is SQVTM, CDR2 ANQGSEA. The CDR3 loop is CSVEDGQNEKLFF. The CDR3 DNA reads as TGCAGCGTTGAGGACGGTCAAAATGAAAAACTGTTTTTT.

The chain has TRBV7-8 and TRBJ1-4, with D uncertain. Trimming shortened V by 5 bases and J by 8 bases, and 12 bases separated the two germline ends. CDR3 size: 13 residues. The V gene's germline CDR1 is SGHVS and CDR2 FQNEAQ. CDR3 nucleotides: TGTGCCAGCAGCGTATCGGTGGAGGAAAAACTGTTTTTT. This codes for CASSVSVEEKLFF.

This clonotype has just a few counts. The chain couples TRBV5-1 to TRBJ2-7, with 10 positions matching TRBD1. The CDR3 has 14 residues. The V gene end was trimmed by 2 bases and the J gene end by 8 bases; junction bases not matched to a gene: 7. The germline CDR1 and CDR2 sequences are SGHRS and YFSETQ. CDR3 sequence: CASSFGTGDSQQYF. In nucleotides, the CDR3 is TGCGCCAGCAGCTTCGGGACAGGGGATTCACAGCAGTACTTC.

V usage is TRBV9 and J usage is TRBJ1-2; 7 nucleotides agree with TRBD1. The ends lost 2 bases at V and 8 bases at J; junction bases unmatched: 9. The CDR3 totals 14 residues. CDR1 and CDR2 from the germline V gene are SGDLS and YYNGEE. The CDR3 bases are TGTGCCAGCAGCGTCGGCAGGGGGATTGACGGCTACACCTTC. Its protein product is CASSVGRGIDGYTF.

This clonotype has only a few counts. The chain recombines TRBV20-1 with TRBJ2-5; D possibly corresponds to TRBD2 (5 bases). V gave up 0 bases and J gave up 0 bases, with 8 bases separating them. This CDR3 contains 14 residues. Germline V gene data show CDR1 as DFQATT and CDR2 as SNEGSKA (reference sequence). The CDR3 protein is CSARDPGNQETQYF. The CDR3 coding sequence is TGCAGTGCTAGAGACCCGGGAAACCAAGAGACCCAGTACTTC.

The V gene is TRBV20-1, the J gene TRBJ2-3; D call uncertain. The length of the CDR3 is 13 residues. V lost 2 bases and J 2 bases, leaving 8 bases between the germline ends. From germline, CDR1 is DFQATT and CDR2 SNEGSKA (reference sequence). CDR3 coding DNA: TGCAGTGCTAGAACTCCCAACACAGATACGCAGTATTTT. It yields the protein CSARTPNTDTQYF.

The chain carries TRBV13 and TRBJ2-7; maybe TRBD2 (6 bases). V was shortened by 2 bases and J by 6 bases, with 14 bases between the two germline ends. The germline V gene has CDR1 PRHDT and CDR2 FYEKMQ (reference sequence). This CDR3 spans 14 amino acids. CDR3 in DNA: TGTGCCAGCAGCTTACAGGGAGGCAAGATCGAGCAGTACTTC. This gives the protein CASSLQGGKIEQYF.

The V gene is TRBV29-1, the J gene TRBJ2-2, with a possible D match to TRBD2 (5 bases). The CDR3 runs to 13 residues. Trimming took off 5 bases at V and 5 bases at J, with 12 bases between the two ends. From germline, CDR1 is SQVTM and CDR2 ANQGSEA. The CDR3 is CSVLLGGTGELFF. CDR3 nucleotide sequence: TGCAGCGTTCTACTAGGTGGGACCGGGGAGCTGTTTTTT.

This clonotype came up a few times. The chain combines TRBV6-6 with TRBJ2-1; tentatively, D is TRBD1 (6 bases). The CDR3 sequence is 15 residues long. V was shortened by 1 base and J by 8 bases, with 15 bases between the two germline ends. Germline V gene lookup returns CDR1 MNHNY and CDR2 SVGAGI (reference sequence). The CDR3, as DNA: TGTGCCAGCAGTTACTGGCTAGGGACACCGGATGAGCAGTTCTTC. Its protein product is CASSYWLGTPDEQFF.

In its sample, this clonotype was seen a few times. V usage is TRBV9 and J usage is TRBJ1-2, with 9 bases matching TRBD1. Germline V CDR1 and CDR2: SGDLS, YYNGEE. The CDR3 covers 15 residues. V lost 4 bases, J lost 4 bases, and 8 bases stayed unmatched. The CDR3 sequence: CASSSTGTGSYGYTF. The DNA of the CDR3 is TGTGCCAGCAGCAGTACCGGGACAGGGTCCTATGGCTACACCTTC.

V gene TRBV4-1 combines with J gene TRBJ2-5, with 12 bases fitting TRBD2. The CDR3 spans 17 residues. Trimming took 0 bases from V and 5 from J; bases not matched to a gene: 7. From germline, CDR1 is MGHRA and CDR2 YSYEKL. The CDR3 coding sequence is TGCGCCAGCAGCCAAGAAGGACTAGCGGGAAGAGGGGAGACCCAGTACTTC. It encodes CASSQEGLAGRGETQYF.

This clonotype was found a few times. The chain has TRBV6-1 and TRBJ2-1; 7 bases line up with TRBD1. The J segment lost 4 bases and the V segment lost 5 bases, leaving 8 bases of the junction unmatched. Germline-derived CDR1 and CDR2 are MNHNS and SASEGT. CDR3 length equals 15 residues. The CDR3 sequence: CASSSGTVNYNEQFF. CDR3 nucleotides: TGTGCCAGCAGTTCCGGGACAGTCAATTACAATGAGCAGTTCTTC.

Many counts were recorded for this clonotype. The CDR3 loop reads CASSLRGREQYF. The CDR3 DNA follows: TGTGCCAGCAGCTTAAGAGGCCGCGAGCAGTACTTC. V usage is TRBV7-9 and J usage is TRBJ2-7; D remains ambiguous. The CDR3 is 12 residues long. V shed 2 bases and J shed 6 bases, with 8 bases lying between them. Germline loops: CDR1 SEHNR, CDR2 FQNEAQ (reference sequence). Full variable domain (missing parts from reference TRBV7-9 and TRBJ2-7): DTGVSQNPRHKITKRGQNVTFRCDPISEHNRLYWYRQTLGQGPEFLTYFQNEAQLEKSRLLSDRFSAERPKGSFSTLEIQRTEQGDSAMYLCASSLRGREQYFGPGTRLTVT.

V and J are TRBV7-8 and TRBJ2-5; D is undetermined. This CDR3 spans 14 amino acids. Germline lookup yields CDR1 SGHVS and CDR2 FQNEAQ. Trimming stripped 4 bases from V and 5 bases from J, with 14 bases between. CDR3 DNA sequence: TGTGCCAGCAGCTCCGACGTGGGGTTGGAGACCCAGTACTTC. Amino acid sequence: CASSSDVGLETQYF.

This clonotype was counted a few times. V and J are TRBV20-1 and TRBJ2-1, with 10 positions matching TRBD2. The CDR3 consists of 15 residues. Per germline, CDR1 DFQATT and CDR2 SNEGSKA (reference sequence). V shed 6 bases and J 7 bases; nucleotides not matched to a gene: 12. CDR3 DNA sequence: TGCAGTGCGGAACCTCTAGCGGGAGTACGGAATGAGCAGTTCTTC. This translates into CSAEPLAGVRNEQFF.

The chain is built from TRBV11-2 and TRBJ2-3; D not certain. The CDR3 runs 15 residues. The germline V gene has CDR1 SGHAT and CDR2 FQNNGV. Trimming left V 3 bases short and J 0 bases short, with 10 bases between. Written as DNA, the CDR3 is TGTGCCAGCAGCTTTCTACTCGCAAGCACAGATACGCAGTATTTT. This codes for CASSFLLASTDTQYF.

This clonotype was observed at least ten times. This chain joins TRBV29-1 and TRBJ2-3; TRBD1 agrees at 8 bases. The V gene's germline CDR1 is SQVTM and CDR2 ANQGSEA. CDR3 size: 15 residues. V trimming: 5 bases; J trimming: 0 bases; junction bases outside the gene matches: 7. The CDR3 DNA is TGCAGCGTTTGGACAGGGAGAGGAAGCACAGATACGCAGTATTTT. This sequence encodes CSVWTGRGSTDTQYF.

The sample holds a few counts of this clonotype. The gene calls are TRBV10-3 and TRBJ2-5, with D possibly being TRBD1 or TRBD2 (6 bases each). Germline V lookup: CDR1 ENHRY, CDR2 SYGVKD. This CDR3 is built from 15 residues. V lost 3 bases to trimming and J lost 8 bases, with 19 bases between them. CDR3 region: CAISDQGGTPDTQYF. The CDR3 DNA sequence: TGTGCCATCAGTGATCAAGGGGGGACCCCGGATACCCAGTACTTC.

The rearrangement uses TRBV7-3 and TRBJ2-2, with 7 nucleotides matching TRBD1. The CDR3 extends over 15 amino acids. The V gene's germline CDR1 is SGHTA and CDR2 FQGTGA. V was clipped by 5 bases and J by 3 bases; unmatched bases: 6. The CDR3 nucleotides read TGTGCCAGCAGCAACACAGGGGCCTACACCGGGGAGCTGTTTTTT. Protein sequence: CASSNTGAYTGELFF.